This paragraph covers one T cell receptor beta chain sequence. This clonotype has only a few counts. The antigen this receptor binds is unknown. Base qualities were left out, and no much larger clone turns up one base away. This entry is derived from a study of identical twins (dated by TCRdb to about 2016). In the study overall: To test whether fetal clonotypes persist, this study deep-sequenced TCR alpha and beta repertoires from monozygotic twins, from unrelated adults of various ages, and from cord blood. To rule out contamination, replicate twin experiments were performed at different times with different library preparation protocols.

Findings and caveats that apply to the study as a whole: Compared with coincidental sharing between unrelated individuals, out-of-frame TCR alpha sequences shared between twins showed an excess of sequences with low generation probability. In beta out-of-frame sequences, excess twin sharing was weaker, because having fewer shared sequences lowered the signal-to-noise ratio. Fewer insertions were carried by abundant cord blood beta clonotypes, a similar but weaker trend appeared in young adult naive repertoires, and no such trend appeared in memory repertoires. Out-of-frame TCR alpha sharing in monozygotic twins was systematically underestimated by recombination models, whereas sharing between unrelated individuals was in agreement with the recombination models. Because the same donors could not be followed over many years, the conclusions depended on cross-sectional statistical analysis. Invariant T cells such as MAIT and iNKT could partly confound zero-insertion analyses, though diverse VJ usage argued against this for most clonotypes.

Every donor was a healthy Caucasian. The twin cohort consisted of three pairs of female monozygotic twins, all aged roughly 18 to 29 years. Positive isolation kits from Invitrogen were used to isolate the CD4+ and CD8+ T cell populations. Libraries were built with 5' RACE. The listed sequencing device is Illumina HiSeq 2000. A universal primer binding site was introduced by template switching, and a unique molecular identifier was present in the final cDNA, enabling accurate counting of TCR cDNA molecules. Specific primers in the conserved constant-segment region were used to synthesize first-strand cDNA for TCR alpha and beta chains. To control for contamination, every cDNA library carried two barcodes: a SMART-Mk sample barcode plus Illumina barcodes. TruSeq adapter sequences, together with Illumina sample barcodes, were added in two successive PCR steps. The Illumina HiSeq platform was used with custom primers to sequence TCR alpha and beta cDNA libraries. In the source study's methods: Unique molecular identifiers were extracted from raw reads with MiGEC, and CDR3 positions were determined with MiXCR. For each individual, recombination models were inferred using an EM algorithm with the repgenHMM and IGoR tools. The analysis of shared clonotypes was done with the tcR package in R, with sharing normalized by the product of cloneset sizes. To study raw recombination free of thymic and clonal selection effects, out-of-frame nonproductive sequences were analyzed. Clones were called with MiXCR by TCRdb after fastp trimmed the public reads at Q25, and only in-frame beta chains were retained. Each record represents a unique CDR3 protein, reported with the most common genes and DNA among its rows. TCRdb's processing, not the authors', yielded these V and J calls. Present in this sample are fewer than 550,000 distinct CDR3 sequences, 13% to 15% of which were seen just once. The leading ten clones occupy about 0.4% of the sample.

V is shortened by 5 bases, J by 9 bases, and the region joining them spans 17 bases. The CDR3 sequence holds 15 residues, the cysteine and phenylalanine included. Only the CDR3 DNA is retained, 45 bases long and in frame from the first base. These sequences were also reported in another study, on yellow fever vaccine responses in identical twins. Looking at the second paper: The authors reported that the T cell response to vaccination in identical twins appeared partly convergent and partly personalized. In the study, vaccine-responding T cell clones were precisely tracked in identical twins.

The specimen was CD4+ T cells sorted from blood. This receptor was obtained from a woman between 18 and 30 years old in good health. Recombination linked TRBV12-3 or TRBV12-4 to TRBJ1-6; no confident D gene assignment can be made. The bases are TGTGCCAGCAGTCCGGACGTCGGGGTGGGTTCACCCCTCCACTTT. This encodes CASSPDVGVGSPLHF.